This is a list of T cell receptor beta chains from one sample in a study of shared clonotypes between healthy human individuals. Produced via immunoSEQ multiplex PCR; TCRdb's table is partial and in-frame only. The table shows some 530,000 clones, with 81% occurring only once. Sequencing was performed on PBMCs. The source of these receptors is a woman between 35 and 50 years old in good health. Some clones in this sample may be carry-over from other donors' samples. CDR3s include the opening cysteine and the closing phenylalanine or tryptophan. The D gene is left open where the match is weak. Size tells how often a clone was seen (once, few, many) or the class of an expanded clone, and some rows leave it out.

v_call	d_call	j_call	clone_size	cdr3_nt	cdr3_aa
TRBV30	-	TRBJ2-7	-	TGTGCCTGGAGTGTAGCCGGGGCCCACGAGCAGTACTTC	CAWSVAGAHEQYF
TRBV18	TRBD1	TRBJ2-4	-	TGTGCCAGCTCACCCGGGACAGGGGGCGCGGCCAAAAACATTCAGTACTTC	CASSPGTGGAAKNIQYF
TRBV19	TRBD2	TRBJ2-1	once	TGTGCCAGTAGTATGAGGGCTAGCGGGGGGGGTAATGAGCAGTTCTTC	CASSMRASGGGNEQFF
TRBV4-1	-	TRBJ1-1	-	TGCGCCAGCAGCCACCTCGGACGGGACACTGAAGCTTTCTTT	CASSHLGRDTEAFF
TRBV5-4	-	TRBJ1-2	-	TGTGCCAGCAGCTCCCCTTCGGGACACAACTATGGCTACACCTTC	CASSSPSGHNYGYTF
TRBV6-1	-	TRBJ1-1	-	TGTGCCAGCAGTGAAGTCCCGGGGGGTGGGACGGCGAACACTGAAGCTTTCTTT	CASSEVPGGGTANTEAFF
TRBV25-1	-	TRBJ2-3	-	TGTGCCAGCAGCGAAGGGGGTCGTAGCACAGATACGCAGTATTTT	CASSEGGRSTDTQYF
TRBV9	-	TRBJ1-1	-	TGTGCCAGCAGCGCGGTGGGCACTGAAGCTTTCTTT	CASSAVGTEAFF
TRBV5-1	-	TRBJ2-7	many	TGCGCCAGCAGCACCGTAGGAGCGGACGGAACCTACGAGCAGTACTTC	CASSTVGADGTYEQYF
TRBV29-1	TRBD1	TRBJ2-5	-	TGCAGCGTTGACAAGACAGGGCCTGAGACCCAGTACTTC	CSVDKTGPETQYF
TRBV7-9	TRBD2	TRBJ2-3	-	TGTGCCAGCAGCTTGGGACTAGCGGGGGAAGATACGCAGTATTTT	CASSLGLAGEDTQYF
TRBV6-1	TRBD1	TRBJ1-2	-	TGTGCCAGCGGCCGAGACAGGGGCTCCTATGGCTACACCTTC	CASGRDRGSYGYTF
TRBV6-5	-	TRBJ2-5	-	TGTGCCAGCAGCCGAGGGTTGGAAGAGACCCAGTACTTC	CASSRGLEETQYF
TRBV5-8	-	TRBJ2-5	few	TGTGCCAGCAGCTCCGGGACTGGAGGCCAAGAGACCCAGTACTTC	CASSSGTGGQETQYF
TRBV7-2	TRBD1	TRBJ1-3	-	TGTGCCAGCAGCTTAGAGGGGACAGGGCGGGGAAACACCATATATTTT	CASSLEGTGRGNTIYF
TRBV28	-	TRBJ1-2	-	TGTGCCAGCAGTACGCTGGACAGCCACTACAAATACTATGGCTACACCTTC	CASSTLDSHYKYYGYTF
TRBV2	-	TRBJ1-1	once	TGTGCCAGCAGTGAACGGGGAGGGAGGAACACTGAAGCTTTCTTT	CASSERGGRNTEAFF
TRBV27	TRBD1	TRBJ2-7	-	TGTGCCAGCAGTTTATGGGCCGGGACAGGGGGCGAGCAGTACTTC	CASSLWAGTGGEQYF
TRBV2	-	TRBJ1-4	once	TGTGCCAGCAGGACAGAACCTAATGAAAAACTGTTTTTT	CASRTEPNEKLFF
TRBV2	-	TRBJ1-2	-	TGTGCCAGCCGAGTATTTCGAGCTTCCTATGGCTACACCTTC	CASRVFRASYGYTF
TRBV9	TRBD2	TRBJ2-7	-	TGTGCCAGCAGCGCCGACCCGGGCGGGGGCTACGAGCAGTACTTC	CASSADPGGGYEQYF
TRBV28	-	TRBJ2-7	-	TGTGCCAGCAGGCCATTGAGGGCTAGCGACTACGAGCAGTACTTC	CASRPLRASDYEQYF
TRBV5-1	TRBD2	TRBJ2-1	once	TGCGCCAGCAGCGTTACTAGCGGGAGGACCAATGAGCAGTTCTTC	CASSVTSGRTNEQFF
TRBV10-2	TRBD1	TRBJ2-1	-	TGCGCCAGCAGAGACCCGGGACAGGGACCCGTTGAGCAGTTCTTC	CASRDPGQGPVEQFF
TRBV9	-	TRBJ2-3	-	TGTGCCAGCAGCGTAGGGGAAGGAGTCCTCACAGATACGCAGTATTTT	CASSVGEGVLTDTQYF
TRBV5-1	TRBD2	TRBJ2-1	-	TGCGCCAGCGGCTTGGCCGCTAGCGGGCTAAATGAGCAGTTCTTC	CASGLAASGLNEQFF